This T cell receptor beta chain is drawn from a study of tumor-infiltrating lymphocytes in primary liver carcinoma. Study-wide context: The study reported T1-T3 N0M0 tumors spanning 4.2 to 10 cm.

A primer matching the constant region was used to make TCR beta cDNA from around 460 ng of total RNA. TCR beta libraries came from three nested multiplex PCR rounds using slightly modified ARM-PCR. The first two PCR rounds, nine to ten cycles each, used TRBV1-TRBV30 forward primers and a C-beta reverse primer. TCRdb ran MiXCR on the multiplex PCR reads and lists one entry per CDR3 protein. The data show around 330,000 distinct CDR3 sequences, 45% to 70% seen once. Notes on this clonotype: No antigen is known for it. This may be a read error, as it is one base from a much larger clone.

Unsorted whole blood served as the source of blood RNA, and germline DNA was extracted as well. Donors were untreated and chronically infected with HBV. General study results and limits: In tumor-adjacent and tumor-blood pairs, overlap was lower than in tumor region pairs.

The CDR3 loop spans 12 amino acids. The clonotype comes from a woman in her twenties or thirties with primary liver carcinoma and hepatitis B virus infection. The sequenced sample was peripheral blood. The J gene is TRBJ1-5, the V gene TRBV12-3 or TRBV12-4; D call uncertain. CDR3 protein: CARSLNGQPQHF. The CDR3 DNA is TGTGCCAGAAGTTTAAACGGGCAGCCCCAGCATTTT.